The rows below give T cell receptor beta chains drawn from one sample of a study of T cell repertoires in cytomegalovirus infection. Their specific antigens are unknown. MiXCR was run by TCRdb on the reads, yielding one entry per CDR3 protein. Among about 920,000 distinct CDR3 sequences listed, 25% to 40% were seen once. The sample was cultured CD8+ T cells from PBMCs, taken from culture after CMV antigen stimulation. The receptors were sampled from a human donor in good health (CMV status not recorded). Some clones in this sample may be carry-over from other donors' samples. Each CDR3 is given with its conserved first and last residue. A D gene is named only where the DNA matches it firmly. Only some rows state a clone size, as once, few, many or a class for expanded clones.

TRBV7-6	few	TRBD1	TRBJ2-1	CASRPTGQGNEQFF	TGTGCCAGCAGACCGACAGGACAGGGCAATGAGCAGTTCTTC
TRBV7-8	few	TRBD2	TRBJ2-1	CASRRGSSYNEQFF	TGTGCCAGCAGGCGGGGGAGCTCCTACAATGAGCAGTTCTTC
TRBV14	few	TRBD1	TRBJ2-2	CASSQDEDRAFLTGELFF	TGTGCCAGCAGCCAAGACGAGGACAGGGCTTTTTTGACCGGGGAGCTGTTTTTT
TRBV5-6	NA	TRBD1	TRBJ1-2	CASSSGTGLIHGYTF	TGTGCCAGCAGCTCCGGGACAGGGTTAATTCATGGCTACACCTTC
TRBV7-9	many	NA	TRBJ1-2	CASNPGGARGYTF	TGTGCCAGCAACCCGGGAGGCGCCCGTGGCTACACCTTC
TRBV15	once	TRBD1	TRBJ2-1	CATSDRDSYNEQFF	TGTGCCACCAGTGACAGGGACTCCTACAATGAGCAGTTCTTC
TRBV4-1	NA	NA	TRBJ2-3	CASSQLGRGPDTQYF	TGCGCCAGCAGCCAATTGGGACGGGGACCAGATACGCAGTATTTT
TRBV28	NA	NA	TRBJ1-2	CASGTPLGGGNGYTF	TGTGCCAGCGGCACTCCGCTGGGGGGGGGAAATGGCTACACCTTC
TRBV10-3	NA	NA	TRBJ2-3	CAISDVRQYTDTQYF	TGTGCCATCAGTGACGTCAGACAGTACACAGATACGCAGTATTTT
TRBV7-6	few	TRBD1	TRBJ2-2	CASSLTGLAGELFF	TGTGCCAGCAGCTTGACAGGGCTGGCCGGGGAGCTGTTTTTT
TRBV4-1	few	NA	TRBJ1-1	CASSPSLLNTEAFF	TGCGCCAGCAGCCCATCGCTCCTTAACACTGAAGCTTTCTTT
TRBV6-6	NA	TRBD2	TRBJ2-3	CASSYVAGVSDTQYF	TGTGCCAGCAGTTACGTAGCGGGGGTGAGTGATACGCAGTATTTT
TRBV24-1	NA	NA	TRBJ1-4	CATSDLHAEKLFF	TGTGCCACCAGTGATTTGCACGCCGAAAAACTGTTTTTT
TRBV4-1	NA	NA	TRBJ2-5	CASSPIGQIQETQYF	TGCGCCAGCAGCCCAATCGGACAGATCCAAGAGACCCAGTACTTC
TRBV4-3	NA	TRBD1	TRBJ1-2	CASSQDRRQGSDGYTF	TGCGCCAGCAGCCAAGATCGGCGACAGGGATCTGATGGCTACACCTTC
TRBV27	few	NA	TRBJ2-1	CASSVGGFNEQFF	TGTGCCAGCAGTGTAGGGGGTTTCAATGAGCAGTTCTTC
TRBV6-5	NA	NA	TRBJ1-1	CASRQFMNTEAFF	TGTGCCAGCCGACAGTTCATGAACACTGAAGCTTTCTTT
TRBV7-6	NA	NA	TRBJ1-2	CASSPRLSYGYTF	TGTGCCAGCAGCCCCCGACTCAGCTATGGCTACACCTTC
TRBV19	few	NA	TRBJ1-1	CASSIGVSEAFF	TGTGCCAGTAGTATTGGTGTCTCGGAAGCTTTCTTT
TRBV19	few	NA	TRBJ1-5	CASSMGIEEGIQPQHF	TGTGCCAGTAGTATGGGGATAGAGGAGGGGATTCAGCCCCAGCATTTT
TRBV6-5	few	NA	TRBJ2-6	CASSSKEPYLGANVLTF	TGTGCCAGCAGTTCCAAGGAGCCCTATTTAGGGGCCAACGTCCTGACTTTC
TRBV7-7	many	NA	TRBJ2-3	CASSLVPGADTQYF	TGTGCTAGCAGCTTAGTACCAGGGGCAGATACGCAGTATTTT
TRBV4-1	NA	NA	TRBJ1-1	CASSHQSPEAFF	TGCGCCAGCAGCCACCAATCCCCTGAAGCTTTCTTT
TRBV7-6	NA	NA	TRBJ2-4	CVSRTGGKNIQYF	TGTGTCAGCCGCACCGGGGGCAAAAACATTCAGTACTTC
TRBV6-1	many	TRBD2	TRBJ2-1	CASNEAGGPYNEQFF	TGTGCCTCAAATGAGGCGGGGGGCCCCTACAATGAGCAGTTCTTC
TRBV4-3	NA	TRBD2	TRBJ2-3	CASSQVGGLAGVDTQYF	TGCGCCAGCAGCCAAGTGGGGGGACTAGCGGGGGTAGATACGCAGTATTTT
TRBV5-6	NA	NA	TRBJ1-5	CASSLMYSNQPQHF	TGTGCCAGCAGCTTGATGTATAGCAATCAGCCCCAGCATTTT
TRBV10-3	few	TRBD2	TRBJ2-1	CAIKIGLAGGDSYNEQFF	TGTGCCATCAAAATTGGACTAGCGGGGGGGGACTCCTACAATGAGCAGTTCTTC
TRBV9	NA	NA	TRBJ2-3	CASSVEGGVGDTQYF	TGTGCCAGCAGCGTAGAAGGGGGGGTAGGAGATACGCAGTATTTT
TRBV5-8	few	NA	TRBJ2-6	CASSFTGTGANVLTF	TGTGCCAGCAGCTTCACAGGGACCGGGGCCAACGTCCTGACTTTC
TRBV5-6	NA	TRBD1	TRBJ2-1	CASSPQGQGEGEQFF	TGTGCCAGCAGCCCTCAGGGACAGGGTGAAGGTGAGCAGTTCTTC
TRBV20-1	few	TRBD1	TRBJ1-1	CSARETGEPEAFF	TGCAGTGCTAGAGAGACAGGGGAACCTGAAGCTTTCTTT
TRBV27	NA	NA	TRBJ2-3	CASSFVVSTDTQYF	TGTGCCAGCAGTTTTGTAGTTAGCACAGATACGCAGTATTTT
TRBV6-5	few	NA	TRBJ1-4	CASRPWEGSEKLFF	TGTGCCAGCAGACCTTGGGAGGGTTCGGAAAAACTGTTTTTT
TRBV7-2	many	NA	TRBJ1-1	CASINPATGFMNTEAFF	TGTGCCAGCATCAATCCCGCTACAGGGTTCATGAACACTGAAGCTTTCTTT
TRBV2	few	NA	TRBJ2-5	CASSEAVADEQETQYF	TGTGCCAGCAGTGAAGCGGTGGCTGACGAGCAAGAGACCCAGTACTTC
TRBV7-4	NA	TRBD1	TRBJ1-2	CASSLIWTGADYGYTF	TGTGCCAGCAGCTTGATATGGACAGGGGCGGACTATGGCTACACCTTC
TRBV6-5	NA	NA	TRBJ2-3	CASTLHGRDTDTQYF	TGTGCCAGCACCCTCCACGGCAGGGATACAGATACGCAGTATTTT
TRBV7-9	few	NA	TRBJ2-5	CASSPKGGGRETQYF	TGTGCCAGCAGCCCGAAAGGAGGGGGCAGAGAGACCCAGTACTTC
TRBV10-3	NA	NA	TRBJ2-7	CAISYDSSYEQYF	TGTGCCATCAGTTATGACAGCTCCTACGAGCAGTACTTC
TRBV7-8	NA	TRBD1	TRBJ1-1	CASSLFQGGTEAFF	TGTGCCAGCAGCCTTTTCCAGGGGGGCACTGAAGCTTTCTTT
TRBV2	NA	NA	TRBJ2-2	CASNADLQAETGELFF	TGTGCCAGCAACGCCGATTTACAGGCGGAGACCGGGGAGCTGTTTTTT
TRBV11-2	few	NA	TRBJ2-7	CASSLVQPGAYEQYF	TGTGCCAGCAGCTTAGTTCAGCCGGGGGCCTACGAGCAGTACTTC
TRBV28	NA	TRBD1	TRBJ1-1	CASSLAGPTGPTEAFF	TGTGCCAGCAGTTTGGCCGGGCCGACAGGGCCCACTGAAGCTTTCTTT